One sample yielded the 16 T cell receptor beta chains listed below, sequenced in a study of blood T cell repertoires in COVID-19. Clones were sequenced by immunoSEQ multiplex PCR, and TCRdb holds only the in-frame ones, with some missing. The sample includes a few hundred thousand clones, around 83% of them seen just once. Specimen: peripheral blood. Receptors were obtained from a woman between 18 and 29 years old with acute or convalescent COVID-19.

This clone came up a few times. The chain combines TRBV7-3 with TRBJ2-1, with 7 bases fitting TRBD2. The germline CDR1 and CDR2 sequences are SGHTA and FQGTGA. The CDR3 has 14 residues. The V gene end was trimmed by 6 bases and the J gene end by 5 bases; junction bases not matched to a gene: 7. The CDR3 DNA reads TGTGCCAGCAGTCGGGGAGGGACCAACAATGAGCAGTTCTTC. Amino acids: CASSRGGTNNEQFF. Looking up the rest from reference TRBV7-3 and TRBJ2-1 gives the full variable domain: GAGVSQTPSNKVTEKGKYVELRCDPISGHTALYWYRQSLGQGPEFLIYFQGTGAADDSGLPNDRFFAVRPEGSVSTLKIQRTERGDSAVYLCASSRGGTNNEQFFGPGTRLTVL.

This chain connects TRBV27 to TRBJ2-1; 13 bases agree with TRBD2. The CDR3 sequence is 15 residues long. V was pared by 5 bases and J by 5 bases, with 3 bases of the junction left unmatched. Looked up from germline, CDR1 is MNHEY and CDR2 is SMNVEV (reference sequence). CDR3 sequence (DNA): TGTGCCAGCAGTCAGGGACTAGCGGGGAACAATGAGCAGTTCTTC. It specifies CASSQGLAGNNEQFF.

The gene calls are TRBV9 and TRBJ2-3; D gene ambiguous. The CDR3 is 16 residues long. Germline loops: CDR1 SGDLS, CDR2 YYNGEE. The V and J ends lost 4 bases and 4 bases respectively, with 19 bases between them. CDR3 sequence (DNA): TGTGCCAGCAGCCCAGAGTATCCGGGTTGGGCAGATACGCAGTATTTT. It encodes CASSPEYPGWADTQYF.

CDR3 in DNA: TGCGCCAGCAGCTTGGAAGGGACAGACTATTACTACGAGCAGTACTTC. Protein product: CASSLEGTDYYYEQYF. The chain employs TRBV5-1 and TRBJ2-7; 7 bases are a match to TRBD1. Unmatched junction bases numbered 9, after V lost 0 bases and J lost 3 bases. There are 16 residues in the CDR3. Germline V gene lookup returns CDR1 SGHRS and CDR2 YFSETQ.

This clone was seen only a few times. This rearrangement joins TRBV25-1 to TRBJ2-1; 10 nucleotides align to TRBD1. Germline values: CDR1 MGHDK, CDR2 SYGVNS. The V and J ends lost 2 bases and 6 bases, in that order; junction bases with no gene match: 1. CDR3 size: 14 residues. The CDR3 coding sequence is TGTGCCAGCAGTGAACGGACAGGGGGCAATGAGCAGTTCTTC. Amino acids: CASSERTGGNEQFF.

In its sample, this clone was seen a few times. V usage is TRBV9 and J usage is TRBJ2-3; D uncertain. Per germline, CDR1 SGDLS and CDR2 YYNGEE. V lost 0 bases to trimming and J lost 2 bases, with 10 bases between them. The CDR3 contains 15 residues. The CDR3 spells CASSVVERPTDTQYF. CDR3 sequence (DNA): TGTGCCAGCAGCGTAGTAGAGCGACCCACAGATACGCAGTATTTT.

The chain employs TRBV28 and TRBJ1-2, with 7 bases identical to TRBD1. After removal of 3 bases from V and 7 bases from J, the junction contained 11 bases not matched to a gene. The germline gives CDR1 MDHEN, CDR2 SYDVKM. The CDR3 spans 15 residues. CDR3 residues: CASSFPDRNVAGYTF. DNA for the CDR3: TGTGCCAGCAGTTTTCCGGACAGGAACGTTGCTGGCTACACCTTC.

This clone occurred once. The rearrangement joins TRBV4-2 to TRBJ1-1; D remains unclear. V was shortened by 0 bases and J by 6 bases, with 8 bases between the two germline ends. Germline V CDR1 and CDR2: LGHNA, YNFKEQ. The CDR3 spans 13 residues. CDR3 sequence: CASSQERVAEAFF. CDR3 DNA: TGTGCCAGCAGCCAAGAGCGGGTGGCTGAAGCTTTCTTT.

This chain connects TRBV4-2 to TRBJ2-3, with D possibly matching TRBD1 (8 bases). The ends were cut back, 2 bases at V and 6 bases at J, with 18 bases in the middle. Germline values: CDR1 LGHNA, CDR2 YNFKEQ. The CDR3 runs 16 residues. For the CDR3, the DNA is TGTGCCAGCAGCCAACGGCCGACAGGGGAGGGGGATACGCAGTATTTT. Protein product: CASSQRPTGEGDTQYF.

This chain uses TRBV23-1 with TRBJ1-2; no reliable D call. TRBV23-1 is an ORF; its function is uncertain. The CDR3 runs 15 residues. Trimming pared 0 bases from V and 1 base from J, leaving 9 bases between. CDR3 coding DNA: TGCGCCAGCAGTCAATCGGATCAGGTTAACTATGGCTACACCTTC. This sequence encodes CASSQSDQVNYGYTF.

The DNA for the CDR3 is TGTGCCAGCAGTTTAGGGCAGAGCACTGAAGCTTTCTTT. Encoded protein: CASSLGQSTEAFF. This rearrangement joins TRBV28 to TRBJ1-1, with D hard to call. Germline values: CDR1 MDHEN, CDR2 SYDVKM. This CDR3 is built from 13 residues. Deletions cut 2 bases from V and 4 bases from J, with 8 bases between.

The genes are TRBV6-4 and TRBJ2-2; TRBD2 aligns across 9 bases. The ends lost 3 bases at V and 7 bases at J; junction bases unmatched: 6. Germline V gene lookup returns CDR1 MRHNA and CDR2 SNTAGT. This CDR3 is 15 amino acids long. CDR3 in amino acids: CASSEGSGSGGELFF. The CDR3 DNA reads as TGTGCCAGCAGTGAAGGTAGCGGGAGTGGCGGGGAGCTGTTTTTT.

The V gene is TRBV5-8, the J gene TRBJ2-4, with 8 bases lining up with TRBD2. The germline V gene has CDR1 SGHTS and CDR2 YDEGEE. CDR3 length: 19 amino acids. The V and J ends lost 4 bases and 3 bases, in that order; junction bases with no gene match: 18. In nucleotides, the CDR3 is TGTGCCAGCAGCCCCGGTTATGTGGCGGGAGGTAAAGACAAAAACATTCAGTACTTC. Amino acid sequence: CASSPGYVAGGKDKNIQYF.

The CDR3 nucleotides are TGTGCCAGCAGTGACGGACTAGCGGGAGTTTCAGACGAGCAGTACTTC. Its translation: CASSDGLAGVSDEQYF. This chain joins TRBV7-6 and TRBJ2-7; 13 bases align to TRBD2. Trimming cost V 6 bases and J 5 bases; bases outside gene matches: 10. The CDR3 runs to 16 residues. Germline lookup yields CDR1 SGHVS and CDR2 FNYEAQ.

This chain links TRBV27 with TRBJ1-6; D gene uncertain. CDR3 length equals 14 residues. Germline CDR1 MNHEY, CDR2 SMNVEV (reference sequence). V lost 1 base, J lost 7 bases, and 8 bases lay in between. This CDR3 reads CASSLFSGNSPLHF. Written as DNA, the CDR3 is TGTGCCAGCAGTTTATTTTCGGGAAATTCACCCCTCCACTTT.

The chain has TRBV25-1 and TRBJ2-5, with TRBD2 matching over 10 bases. Looked up from germline, CDR1 is MGHDK and CDR2 is SYGVNS. The CDR3 totals 18 residues. Trimming took 2 bases from V and 2 from J; bases not matched to a gene: 11. The CDR3 DNA is TGTGCCAGCAGTGAAAGGGGAGGACTAGCGGAGCCTCAAGAGACCCAGTACTTC. This translates into CASSERGGLAEPQETQYF. The entire variable domain, with the rest obtained from reference TRBV25-1 and TRBJ2-5, is as follows: EADIYQTPRYLVIGTGKKITLECSQTMGHDKMYWYQQDPGMELHLIHYSYGVNSTEKGDLSSESTVSRIRTEHFPLTLESARPSHTSQYLCASSERGGLAEPQETQYFGPGTRLLVL.